Reported below is one T cell receptor (beta chain). There is no known antigen for this receptor. No base quality information exists; no much larger clone differs at one position. This record comes from a study of shared clonotypes between healthy human individuals (dated by TCRdb to between 2020 and 2021). Describing the broader study: The cohort comprised a couple of women and a few men aged 18 to 49 years. Between about 0.94 and 8.9 billion PBMCs per donor were obtained by leukapheresis. To increase sequencing depth and limit assay-specific biases, TCR repertoire library preparation and sequencing were carried out by different laboratories using diverse techniques. For each donor, three plates each were used for CD4 naive and CD4 memory, two plates were used for CD8 naive, and one plate was used for CD8 memory. Blood TCR repertoires of five healthy adults were deeply sequenced to estimate repertoire size and the extent of clonotype sharing between individuals. On the study overall, not on this receptor specifically: Incomplete sequencing was indicated by rarefaction of sorted-subset datasets, despite the large sequencing depth. Pairwise subsampling indicated that sequencing depth was expected to affect the degree of clonotype sharing among donors. Larger estimated clonotype richness was generally found for naive subsets than for memory subsets. Sharing across a few donors was observed for roughly 5% of naive CD4, over 3% of naive CD8, roughly 2.4% of memory CD4, and 0.4% of memory CD8 clonotypes. Sampling was restricted to blood, and TCR repertoires in tissue are likely to differ from TCR repertoires in blood. Because the study included only a small number of donors, the genetic and exposure-history diversity represented was limited. Higher generation probabilities were observed for clonotypes shared by all four sorted-subset donors than for non-shared clonotypes.

The donors were healthy, HIV-negative adults with no recently reported acute infections or vaccinations. Only Caucasian adults living in Nashville, Tennessee, USA were represented among the donors. CD4+ T cells were enriched by magnetic negative selection, after which naive cells were positively selected on CD45RA and the negative fraction was taken as the memory subset. After blood collection by leukapheresis, PBMCs were isolated using Ficoll-Histopaque density gradient centrifugation and then cryopreserved in the vapor phase of liquid nitrogen. Analytical flow cytometry was used to check the purity and quantity of every magnetically sorted T cell population. Genomic DNA was isolated from every sorted fraction and measured by UV absorbance on a Nanodrop 2000c. CDR1 and CDR2 are read off the germline V gene (reference sequence) as SEHNR and FQNEAQ. There are 16 amino acids in the CDR3, from cysteine to phenylalanine inclusive. CDR3 DNA only is kept here, 48 bases in frame from base 1. The germline ends are 15 bases apart after V is trimmed by 2 bases and J by 4 bases.

Using the deep immunoSEQ assay, multiplex PCR amplified TCR CDR3 regions from genomic DNA. Extracted genomic DNA from each cell subset was spread evenly across all wells of several immunoSEQ 96-well plates, with each plate serving as a replicate. For sorted subsets, roughly 190 ng of genomic DNA, equivalent to roughly 30,000 T cell genomes, went into each replicate PCR. Purified libraries were measured with a Qubit 3.0 fluorometer, size-checked on a Bioanalyzer 2100, and measured again with the KAPA Library Quantification kit. Every immunoSEQ 96-well plate was sequenced on a dedicated single-read 150-cycle Illumina NextSeq 550 flow cell. Per the authors' processing: Because the immunoSEQ output held only junctional sequences and lacked quality scores, the filtering could not match the filtering applied to full-length reads. Sequences were annotated with PyIR, a Python wrapper for IgBLAST v1.9, and V/J genes and CDR3 were assigned using IMGT germline references. Reads with weak V/J assignments (E-value above 1e-6), missing CDR3, stop codons, out-of-frame junctions, or ambiguous translated residues were removed. A V3J clonotype was defined by an identical inferred V gene, J gene, and CDR3 amino acid sequence. Percentage overlap between repertoires was computed as shared unique clonotypes divided by the size of the smaller repertoire. RTK rarefaction, the Chao1 estimator, and Recon v2.1 estimates of unobserved clonotypes were used to assess repertoire richness. Generation probabilities were computed with OLGA for all TCRbeta clonotypes obtained by the gDNA method from a few donors. The table comes from immuneACCESS by way of TCRdb, which keeps in-frame sequences with V and J called. Part of the clones is missing from these tables; in studies checked, under half for an unresolved V gene and the rest for unknown reasons. V, J and clone size were drawn from that table, and D and trimming were deduced from the DNA. The table for this sample lists about 2 million clones; roughly 94% of them were counted only once. The top ten hold 0.1% to 0.15% of the sample.

The V and J segments used are TRBV7-9 and TRBJ2-1; TRBD2 could be the D gene, as 5 bases match. The sample was naive CD4+ T cells sorted from blood. The sample's cell subset or site, from its label and the paper: CD45RA+ positively selected. The sequence was collected from a young man in good health. The CDR3 corresponds to CASSLLVLAGYNEQFF. The nucleotides read TGTGCCAGCAGCTTACTTGTTCTAGCTGGTTACAATGAGCAGTTCTTC.